The T cell receptor beta chain under discussion was sequenced for a study of T-cell memory formation after mild COVID-19. The study's findings and limits: Shrinking CD4+ clones were chiefly CM and EM; CD8+ ones were chiefly EMRA.

TCRdb re-analysed the 5' RACE reads in MiXCR, keeping a single row per CDR3 protein. The sample records about 350,000 distinct CDR3 sequences, 28% being singletons. This CDR3 spans 16 amino acids. The J segment lost 2 bases and the V segment lost 8 bases, leaving 9 bases of the junction unmatched. Germline values: CDR1 SGHAT, CDR2 FQNNGV. On this clonotype: Its antigen is still unknown.

The sequence came from an adult woman who had mild COVID-19 (a few samples of this study predate the infection). Cell type and time point are not known. The sequenced sample was PBMCs or a T cell subset sorted from them (not recorded which). The genes are TRBV11-2 and TRBJ2-5, with 12 bases lining up with TRBD1. CDR3 nucleotide sequence: TGTGCCAGCGGGACAGGGGGCGCTTGGGCTCAAGAGACCCAGTACTTC. Translating it yields CASGTGGAWAQETQYF.